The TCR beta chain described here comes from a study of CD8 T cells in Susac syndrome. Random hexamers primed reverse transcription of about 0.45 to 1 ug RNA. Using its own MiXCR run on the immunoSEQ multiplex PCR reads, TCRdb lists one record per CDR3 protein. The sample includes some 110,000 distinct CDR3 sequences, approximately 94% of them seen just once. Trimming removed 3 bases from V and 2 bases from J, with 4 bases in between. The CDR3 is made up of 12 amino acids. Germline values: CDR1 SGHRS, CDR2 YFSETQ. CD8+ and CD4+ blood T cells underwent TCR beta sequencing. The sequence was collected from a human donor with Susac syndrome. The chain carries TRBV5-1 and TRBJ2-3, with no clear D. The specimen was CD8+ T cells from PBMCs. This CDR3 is CASSWDTDTQYF. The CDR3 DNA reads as TGCGCCAGCAGCTGGGACACAGATACGCAGTATTTT.